This T cell receptor beta chain was observed in a study of T-cell memory formation after mild COVID-19 (dated by TCRdb to 2020 to 2023). Describing the broader study: TCR sequence clusters from the two donors were largely donor specific. In a couple of donors, T-cell clones that expanded and contracted after mild COVID-19 were followed by sequencing TCRalpha and TCRbeta repertoires longitudinally. The cohort was made up of two young adult volunteers, one female and one male, who were previously healthy.

Sequencing was carried out with an Illumina NovaSeq 6000. TCRalpha and TCRbeta cDNA libraries were constructed by 5'RACE with constant-segment primers, with sample barcodes and unique molecular identifiers being introduced. Trizol reagent was used to extract RNA from every sample. Libraries were amplified in two PCR steps, with a second sample barcode and Illumina TruSeq adapters added in the second step. Sequencing of libraries was performed on an Illumina NovaSeq with 2 x 150 bp paired-end reads. Per the original workflow: The reads were demultiplexed and collapsed into UMI-guided consensus sequences using migec v1.2.7. Using mixcr v2.1.11, UMI consensuses were aligned to TRA and TRB V and J templates and then assembled into clonotypes. Expanded or contracted clonotypes were those called significant by both edgeR and NoisET, with noise models trained on biological replicates. For edgeR calls, the cutoffs were a false discovery rate-adjusted p below 0.01 and a log2 fold-change threshold of 1. As an exploratory analysis of dynamics, max-normalized trajectories of the 1000 most abundant clonotypes were examined by PCA with hierarchical clustering. Separately sequenced CD4+ and CD8+ repertoires were used to assign a CD4 or CD8 phenotype to each responding clone. TCRdb passed the public sequencing reads through fastp at Q25 and MiXCR, retaining productive beta sequences. Every distinct CDR3 protein forms one entry, paired with its most common genes and DNA. The V and J calls reflect TCRdb's pipeline rather than the authors' work. Recorded for this sample are about 270,000 distinct CDR3 sequences; roughly 17% of them occurred a single time. Around 21% of the sample lies in the top ten.

PBMCs were isolated by Ficoll-Paque density gradient centrifugation. CDR1 and CDR2 are drawn from the germline V gene: SGHRS, YFSETQ. The trim is 0 bases for V and 6 bases for J, with a gap of 12 bases between the germline ends. From cysteine to phenylalanine, the CDR3 is 15 amino acids long. This entry keeps only the CDR3 DNA: 45 bases, framed from base 1. The table lists this clonotype with a few counts. Its antigen has not been determined. One base away there is no much larger clone; base qualities are not given. The paper as a whole reports these results and caveats: Some responding clones were found in pre-infection memory, which suggests that pre-existing cross-reactive memory T cells took part in the SARS-CoV-2 response. Contracting CD4+ clones turned up mainly in the CM and EM memory subsets, whereas EMRA was where CD8+ clones were enriched. SARS-CoV-2 specificity of the second-wave clones peaking on day 37 was not confirmed. Only two mild cases were covered in the study, and larger cohorts including severe cases with pre-infection samples were considered necessary. From day 15 to 85, contracting clones showed balanced CD4/CD8 phenotypes, whereas a second wave of clones that expanded from day 15 to 37 leaned towards CD4+.

The rearranged chain carries TRBV5-1 and TRBJ2-2; no confident D gene assignment can be made. This clonotype was sampled from a man between 18 and 35 years old who had mild COVID-19 (a few samples of this study predate the infection). The sample titles of this study are shuffled in the database, so cell type and time point are left out; the donor was told from shared clones. The sample comprised PBMCs or a T cell subset sorted from them (not recorded which). The CDR3 region: CASSLGSRTAGELFF. DNA sequence: TGCGCCAGCAGCTTGGGGTCCAGGACGGCCGGGGAGCTGTTTTTT.